This TCR beta chain was sequenced during a study of blood T cell repertoires in COVID-19. Study overall: T cells, B-cell-depleted T cells, or PBMCs supplied cDNA or gDNA.

The data were produced by immunoSEQ multiplex PCR, yet TCRdb's version contains in-frame clones alone and is incomplete. This sample has more than 250,000 clones; almost 90% occur once, and the top ten carry less than 2%. The CDR3 extends over 13 amino acids. Germline V gene lookup returns CDR1 MDHEN and CDR2 SYDVKM. V lost 1 base and J 4 bases, leaving 7 bases between the germline ends. This TCR came from a woman aged 18-29 years with acute COVID-19. V gene TRBV28 combines with J gene TRBJ1-2; D call uncertain. Input material: PBMCs or T cells enriched from blood (not recorded which). Written as DNA, the CDR3 is TGTGCCAGCAGTTTATTCGGAGTCTATGGCTACACCTTC. Its translation is CASSLFGVYGYTF.